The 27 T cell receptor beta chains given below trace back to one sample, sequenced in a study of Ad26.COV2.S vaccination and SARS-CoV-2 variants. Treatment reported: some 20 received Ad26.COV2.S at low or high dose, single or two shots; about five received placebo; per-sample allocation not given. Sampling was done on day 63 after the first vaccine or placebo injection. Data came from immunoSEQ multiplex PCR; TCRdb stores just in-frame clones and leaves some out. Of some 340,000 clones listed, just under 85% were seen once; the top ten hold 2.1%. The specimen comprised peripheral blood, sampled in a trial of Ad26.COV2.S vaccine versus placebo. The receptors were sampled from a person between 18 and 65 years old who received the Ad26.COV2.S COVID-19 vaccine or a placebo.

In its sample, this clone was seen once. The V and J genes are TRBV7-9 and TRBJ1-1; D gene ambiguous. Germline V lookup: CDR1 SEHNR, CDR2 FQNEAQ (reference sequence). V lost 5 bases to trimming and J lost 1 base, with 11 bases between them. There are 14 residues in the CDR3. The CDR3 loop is CASSARSGNTEAFF. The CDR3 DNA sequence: TGTGCCAGCAGCGCCCGCTCAGGGAACACTGAAGCTTTCTTT. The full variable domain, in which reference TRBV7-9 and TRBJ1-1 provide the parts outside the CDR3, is DTGVSQNPRHKITKRGQNVTFRCDPISEHNRLYWYRQTLGQGPEFLTYFQNEAQLEKSRLLSDRFSAERPKGSFSTLEIQRTEQGDSAMYLCASSARSGNTEAFFGQGTRLTVV.

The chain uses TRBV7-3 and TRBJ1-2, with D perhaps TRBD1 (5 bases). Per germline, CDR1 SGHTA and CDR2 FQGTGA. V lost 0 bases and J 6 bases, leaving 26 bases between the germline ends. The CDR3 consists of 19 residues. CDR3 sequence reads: CASSLTFISPAGLNHGYTF. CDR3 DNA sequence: TGTGCCAGCAGCTTAACATTCATTTCGCCGGCAGGGCTCAACCATGGCTACACCTTC.

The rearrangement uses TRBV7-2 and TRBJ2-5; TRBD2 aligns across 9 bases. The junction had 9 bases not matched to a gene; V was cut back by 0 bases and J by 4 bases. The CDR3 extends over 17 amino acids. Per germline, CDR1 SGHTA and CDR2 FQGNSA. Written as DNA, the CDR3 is TGTGCCAGCAGCTTAGCGTGGCGGGGGGGCCGTCGAGAGACCCAGTACTTC. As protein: CASSLAWRGGRRETQYF.

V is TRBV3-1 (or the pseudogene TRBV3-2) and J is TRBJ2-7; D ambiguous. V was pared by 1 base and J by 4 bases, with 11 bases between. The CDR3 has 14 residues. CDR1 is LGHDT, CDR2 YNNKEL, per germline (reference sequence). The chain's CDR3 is CASSQGMWAYEQYF. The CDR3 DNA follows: TGTGCCAGCAGCCAAGGGATGTGGGCATACGAGCAGTACTTC.

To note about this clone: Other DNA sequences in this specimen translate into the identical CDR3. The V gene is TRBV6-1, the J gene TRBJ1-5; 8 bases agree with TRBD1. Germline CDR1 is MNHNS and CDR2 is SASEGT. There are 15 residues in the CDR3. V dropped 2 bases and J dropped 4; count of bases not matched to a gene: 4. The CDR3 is CASSEYGQGNQPQHF. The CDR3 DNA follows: TGTGCCAGCAGTGAATACGGACAGGGTAATCAGCCCCAGCATTTT.

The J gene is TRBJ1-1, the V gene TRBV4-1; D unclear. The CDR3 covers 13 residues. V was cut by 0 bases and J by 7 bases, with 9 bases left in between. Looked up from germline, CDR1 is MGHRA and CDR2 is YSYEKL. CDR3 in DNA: TGCGCCAGCAGCCAAGAAGTGAACGATGAAGCTTTCTTT. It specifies CASSQEVNDEAFF.

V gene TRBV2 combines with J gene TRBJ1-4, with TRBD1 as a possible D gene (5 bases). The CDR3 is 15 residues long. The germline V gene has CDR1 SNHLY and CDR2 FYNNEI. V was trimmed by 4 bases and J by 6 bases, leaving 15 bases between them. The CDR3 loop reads CASSAVRQGDEKLFF. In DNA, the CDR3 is TGTGCCAGCAGTGCAGTACGTCAGGGCGATGAAAAACTGTTTTTT. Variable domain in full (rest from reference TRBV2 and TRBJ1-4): EPEVTQTPSHQVTQMGQEVILRCVPISNHLYFYWYRQILGQKVEFLVSFYNNEISEKSEIFDDQFSVERPDGSNFTLKIRSTKLEDSAMYFCASSAVRQGDEKLFFGSGTQLSVL.

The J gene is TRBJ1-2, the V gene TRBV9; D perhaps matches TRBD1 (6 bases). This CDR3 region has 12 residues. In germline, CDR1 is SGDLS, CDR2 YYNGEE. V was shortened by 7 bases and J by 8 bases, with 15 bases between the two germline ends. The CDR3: CASVDQGYGYTF. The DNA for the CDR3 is TGTGCCAGCGTGGATCAGGGGTACGGCTACACCTTC.

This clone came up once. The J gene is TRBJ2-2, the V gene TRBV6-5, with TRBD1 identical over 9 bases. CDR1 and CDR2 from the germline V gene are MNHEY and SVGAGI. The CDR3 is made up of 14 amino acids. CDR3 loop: CGVDRGIWTGELFF. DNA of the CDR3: TGTGGGGTGGACAGGGGAATCTGGACCGGGGAGCTGTTTTTT.

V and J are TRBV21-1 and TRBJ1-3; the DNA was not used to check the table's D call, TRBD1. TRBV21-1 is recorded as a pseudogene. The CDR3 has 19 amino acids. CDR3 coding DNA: TGTGCCAGCAGCCTCAGACAGGGGGATAAATGGTCTAAAGGAAACACCATATATTTT. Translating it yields CASSLRQGDKWSKGNTIYF.

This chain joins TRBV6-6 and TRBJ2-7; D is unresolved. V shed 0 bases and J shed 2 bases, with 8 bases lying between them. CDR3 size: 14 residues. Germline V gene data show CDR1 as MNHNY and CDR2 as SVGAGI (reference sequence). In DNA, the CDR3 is TGTGCCAGCAGTTACTCAGCTACCCCCTACGAGCAGTACTTC. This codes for CASSYSATPYEQYF.

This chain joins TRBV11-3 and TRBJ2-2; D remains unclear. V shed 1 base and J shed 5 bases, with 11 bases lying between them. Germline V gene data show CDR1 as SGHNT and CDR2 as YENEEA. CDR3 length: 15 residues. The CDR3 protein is CASSLGAVETGELFF. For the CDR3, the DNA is TGTGCCAGCAGCTTAGGGGCGGTAGAAACCGGGGAGCTGTTTTTT.

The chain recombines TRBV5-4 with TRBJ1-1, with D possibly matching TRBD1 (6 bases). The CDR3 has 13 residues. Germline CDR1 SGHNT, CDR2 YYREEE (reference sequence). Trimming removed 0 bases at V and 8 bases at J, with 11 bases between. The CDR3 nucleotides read TGTGCCAGCAGCTTGGTGGGGGGCTGGGAAGCTTTCTTT. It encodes CASSLVGGWEAFF.

Here the CDR3 DNA reads TGTGCCAGCAGTTACACGAACTACGAGCAGTACTTC. Translating gives CASSYTNYEQYF. V and J are TRBV6-6 and TRBJ2-7, with no clear D. Germline-derived CDR1 and CDR2 are MNHNY and SVGAGI (reference sequence). The CDR3 is 12 amino acids. V dropped 2 bases and J dropped 3 bases, with 5 bases sitting between them.

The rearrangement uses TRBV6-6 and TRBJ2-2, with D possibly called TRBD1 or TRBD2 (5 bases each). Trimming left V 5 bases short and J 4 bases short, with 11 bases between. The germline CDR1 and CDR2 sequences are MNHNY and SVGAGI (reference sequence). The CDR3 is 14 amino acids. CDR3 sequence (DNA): TGTGCCAGCAGTAGAGGGGCGGTCACCGGGGAGCTGTTTTTT. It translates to CASSRGAVTGELFF.

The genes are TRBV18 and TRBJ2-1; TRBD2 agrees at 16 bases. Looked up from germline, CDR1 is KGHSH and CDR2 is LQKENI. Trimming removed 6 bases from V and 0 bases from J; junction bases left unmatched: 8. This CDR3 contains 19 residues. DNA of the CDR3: TGTGCCAGCTCCACTGGGACTAGCGGGGGGGTGAGCTCCTACAATGAGCAGTTCTTC. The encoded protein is CASSTGTSGGVSSYNEQFF.

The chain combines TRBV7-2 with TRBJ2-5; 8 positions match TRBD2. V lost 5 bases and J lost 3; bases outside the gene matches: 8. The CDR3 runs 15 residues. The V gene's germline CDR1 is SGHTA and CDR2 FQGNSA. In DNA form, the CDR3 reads TGTGCCAGCAGCCTACTCGGGACTAGAGAAGAGACCCAGTACTTC. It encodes CASSLLGTREETQYF.

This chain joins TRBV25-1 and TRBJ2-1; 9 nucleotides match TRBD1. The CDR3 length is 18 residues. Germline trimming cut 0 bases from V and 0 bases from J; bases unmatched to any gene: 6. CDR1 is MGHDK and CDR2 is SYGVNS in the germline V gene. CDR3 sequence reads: CASSEYRTGDSSYNEQFF. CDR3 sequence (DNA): TGTGCCAGCAGTGAATATCGGACAGGGGACAGCTCCTACAATGAGCAGTTCTTC.

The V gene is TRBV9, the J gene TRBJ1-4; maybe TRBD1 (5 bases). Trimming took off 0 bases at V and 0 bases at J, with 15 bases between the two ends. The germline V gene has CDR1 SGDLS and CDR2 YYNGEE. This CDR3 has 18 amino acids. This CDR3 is CASSVDRRGEATNEKLFF. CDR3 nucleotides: TGTGCCAGCAGCGTAGACCGACGGGGGGAGGCAACTAATGAAAAACTGTTTTTT.

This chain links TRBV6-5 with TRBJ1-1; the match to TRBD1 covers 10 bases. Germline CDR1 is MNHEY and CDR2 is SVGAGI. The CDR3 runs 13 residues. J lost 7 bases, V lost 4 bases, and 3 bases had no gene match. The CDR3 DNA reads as TGTGCCAGCAGTTTCCGGGACAGGGGTGAAGCTTTCTTT. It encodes CASSFRDRGEAFF.

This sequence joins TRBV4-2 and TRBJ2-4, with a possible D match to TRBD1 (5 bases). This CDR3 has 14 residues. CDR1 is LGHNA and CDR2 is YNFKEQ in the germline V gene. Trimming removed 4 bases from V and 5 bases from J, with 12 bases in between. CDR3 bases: TGTGCCAGCAGCCCCGCTGGGGCCGAAAACATTCAGTACTTC. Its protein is CASSPAGAENIQYF.

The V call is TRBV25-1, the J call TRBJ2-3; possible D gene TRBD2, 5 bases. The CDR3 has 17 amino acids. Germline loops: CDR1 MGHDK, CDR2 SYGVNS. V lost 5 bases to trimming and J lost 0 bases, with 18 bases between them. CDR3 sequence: CASSKEPDSASTDTQYF. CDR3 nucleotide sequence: TGTGCCAGCAGTAAAGAACCGGATAGCGCGAGCACAGATACGCAGTATTTT.

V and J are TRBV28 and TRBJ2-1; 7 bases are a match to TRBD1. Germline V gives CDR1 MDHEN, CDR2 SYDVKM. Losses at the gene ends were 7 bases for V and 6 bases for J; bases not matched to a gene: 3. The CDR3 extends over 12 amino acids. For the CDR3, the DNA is TGTGCCAGCATATCAGGGGGCAATGAGCAGTTCTTC. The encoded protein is CASISGGNEQFF. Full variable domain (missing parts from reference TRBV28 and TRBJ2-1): DVKVTQSSRYLVKRTGEKVFLECVQDMDHENMFWYRQDPGLGLRLIYFSYDVKMKEKGDIPEGYSVSREKKERFSLILESASTNQTSMYLCASISGGNEQFFGPGTRLTVL.

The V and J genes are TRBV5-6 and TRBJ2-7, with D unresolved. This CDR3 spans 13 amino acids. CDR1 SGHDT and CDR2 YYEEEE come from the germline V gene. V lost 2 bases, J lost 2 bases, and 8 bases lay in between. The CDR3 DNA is TGTGCCAGCAGCTTTGCCGAGGCCTACGAGCAGTACTTC. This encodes CASSFAEAYEQYF.

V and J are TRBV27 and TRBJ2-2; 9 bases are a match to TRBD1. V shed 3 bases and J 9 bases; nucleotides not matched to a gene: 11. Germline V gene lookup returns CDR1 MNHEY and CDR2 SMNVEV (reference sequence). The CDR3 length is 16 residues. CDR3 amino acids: CASSFLGQGIWWELFF. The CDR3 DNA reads TGTGCCAGCAGTTTCCTAGGACAGGGGATTTGGTGGGAGCTGTTTTTT.

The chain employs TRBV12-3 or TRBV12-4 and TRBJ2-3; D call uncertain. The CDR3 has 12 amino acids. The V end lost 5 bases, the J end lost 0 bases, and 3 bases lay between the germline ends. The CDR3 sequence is CASSTSTDTQYF. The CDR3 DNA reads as TGTGCCAGCAGTACTAGCACAGATACGCAGTATTTT.

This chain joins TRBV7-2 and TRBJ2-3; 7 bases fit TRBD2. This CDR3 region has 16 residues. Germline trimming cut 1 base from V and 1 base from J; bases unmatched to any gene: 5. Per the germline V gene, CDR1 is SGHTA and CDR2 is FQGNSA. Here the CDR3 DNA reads TGTGCCAGCAGCTTAGGGCTAGCGGACCGCACAGATACGCAGTATTTT. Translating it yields CASSLGLADRTDTQYF. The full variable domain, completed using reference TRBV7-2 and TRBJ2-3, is GAGVSQSPSNKVTEKGKDVELRCDPISGHTALYWYRQSLGQGLEFLIYFQGNSAPDKSGLPSDRFSAERTGGSVSTLTIQRTQQEDSAVYLCASSLGLADRTDTQYFGPGTRLTVL.